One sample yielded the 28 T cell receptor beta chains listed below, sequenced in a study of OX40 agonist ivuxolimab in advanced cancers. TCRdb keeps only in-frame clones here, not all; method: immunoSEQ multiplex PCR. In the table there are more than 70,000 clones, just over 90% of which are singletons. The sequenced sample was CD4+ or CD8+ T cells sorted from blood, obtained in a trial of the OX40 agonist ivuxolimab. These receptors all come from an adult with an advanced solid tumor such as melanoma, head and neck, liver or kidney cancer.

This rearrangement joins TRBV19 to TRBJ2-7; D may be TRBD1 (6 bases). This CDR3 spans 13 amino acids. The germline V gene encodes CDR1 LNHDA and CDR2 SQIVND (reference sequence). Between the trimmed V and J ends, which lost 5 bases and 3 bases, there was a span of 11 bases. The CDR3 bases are TGTGCCAGTAGTCCAGGGGAGTACTACGAGCAGTACTTC. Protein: CASSPGEYYEQYF.

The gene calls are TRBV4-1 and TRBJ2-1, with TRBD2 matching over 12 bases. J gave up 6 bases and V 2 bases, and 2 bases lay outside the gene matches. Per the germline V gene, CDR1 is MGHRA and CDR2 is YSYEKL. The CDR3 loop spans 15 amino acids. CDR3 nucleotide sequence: TGCGCCAGCAGCCAAAGACTAGCGGGAGCCAATGAGCAGTTCTTC. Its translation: CASSQRLAGANEQFF.

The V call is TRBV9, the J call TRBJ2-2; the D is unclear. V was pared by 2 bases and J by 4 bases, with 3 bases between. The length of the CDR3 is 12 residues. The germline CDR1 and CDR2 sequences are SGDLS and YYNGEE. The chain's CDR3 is CASSVSTGELFF. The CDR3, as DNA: TGTGCCAGCAGCGTGTCCACCGGGGAGCTGTTTTTT.

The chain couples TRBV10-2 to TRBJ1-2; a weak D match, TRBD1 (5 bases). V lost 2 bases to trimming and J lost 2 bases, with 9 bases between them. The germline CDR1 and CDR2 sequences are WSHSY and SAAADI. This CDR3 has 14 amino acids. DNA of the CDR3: TGCGCCAGCAGTGAGGCAGGGACCAACTATGGCTACACCTTC. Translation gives CASSEAGTNYGYTF.

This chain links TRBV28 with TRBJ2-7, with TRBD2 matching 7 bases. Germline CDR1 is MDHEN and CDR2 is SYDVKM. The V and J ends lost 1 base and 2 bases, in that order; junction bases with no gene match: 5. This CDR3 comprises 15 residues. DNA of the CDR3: TGTGCCAGCAGTTTATTGCGGGGGTTCACCTACGAGCAGTACTTC. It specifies CASSLLRGFTYEQYF. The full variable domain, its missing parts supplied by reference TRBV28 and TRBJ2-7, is DVKVTQSSRYLVKRTGEKVFLECVQDMDHENMFWYRQDPGLGLRLIYFSYDVKMKEKGDIPEGYSVSREKKERFSLILESASTNQTSMYLCASSLLRGFTYEQYFGPGTRLTVT.

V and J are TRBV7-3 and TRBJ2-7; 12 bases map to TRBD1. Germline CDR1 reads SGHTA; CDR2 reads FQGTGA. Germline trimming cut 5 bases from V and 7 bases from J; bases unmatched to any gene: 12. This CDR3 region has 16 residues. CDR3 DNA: TGTGCCAGCAGCCCCTCCCCCGGGACAGGGGGCCATGAGCAGTACTTC. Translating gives CASSPSPGTGGHEQYF.

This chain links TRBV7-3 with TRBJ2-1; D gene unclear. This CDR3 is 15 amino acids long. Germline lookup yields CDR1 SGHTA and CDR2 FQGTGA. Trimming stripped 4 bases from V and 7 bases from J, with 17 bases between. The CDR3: CASSSSIGVGNEQFF. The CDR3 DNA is TGTGCCAGCAGCTCTTCGATAGGTGTGGGGAATGAGCAGTTCTTC.

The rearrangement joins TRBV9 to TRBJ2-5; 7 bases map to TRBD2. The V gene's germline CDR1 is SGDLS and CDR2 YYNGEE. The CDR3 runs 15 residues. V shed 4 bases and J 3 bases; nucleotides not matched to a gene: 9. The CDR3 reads CASSPLGGGKETQYF. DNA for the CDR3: TGTGCCAGCAGCCCACTCGGGGGAGGGAAAGAGACCCAGTACTTC.

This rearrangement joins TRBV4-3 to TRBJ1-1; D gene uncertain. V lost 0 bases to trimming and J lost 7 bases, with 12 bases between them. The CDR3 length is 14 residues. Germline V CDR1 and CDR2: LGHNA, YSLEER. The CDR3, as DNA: TGCGCCAGCAGCCAAGATTTGCTGACGTTTGAAGCTTTCTTT. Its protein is CASSQDLLTFEAFF.

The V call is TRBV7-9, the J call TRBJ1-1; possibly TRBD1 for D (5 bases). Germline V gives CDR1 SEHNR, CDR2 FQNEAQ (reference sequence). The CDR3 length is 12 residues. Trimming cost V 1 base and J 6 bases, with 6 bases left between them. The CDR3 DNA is TGTGCCAGCAGCTTAGGGGGCTCTGAAGCTTTCTTT. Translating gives CASSLGGSEAFF.

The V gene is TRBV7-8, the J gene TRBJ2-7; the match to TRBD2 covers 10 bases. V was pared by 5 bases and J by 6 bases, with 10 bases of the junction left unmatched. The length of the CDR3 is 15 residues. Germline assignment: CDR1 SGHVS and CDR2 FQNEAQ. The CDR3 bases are TGTGCCAGCAGCCCCTACAGCGGGAGGGCCCCCGAGCAGTACTTC. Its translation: CASSPYSGRAPEQYF.

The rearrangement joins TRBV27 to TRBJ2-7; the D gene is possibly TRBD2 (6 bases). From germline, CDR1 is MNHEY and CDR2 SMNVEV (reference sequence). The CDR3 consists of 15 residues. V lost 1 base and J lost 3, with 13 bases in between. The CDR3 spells CASSLYGGKGYEQYF. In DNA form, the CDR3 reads TGTGCCAGCAGTTTATACGGGGGAAAGGGCTACGAGCAGTACTTC.

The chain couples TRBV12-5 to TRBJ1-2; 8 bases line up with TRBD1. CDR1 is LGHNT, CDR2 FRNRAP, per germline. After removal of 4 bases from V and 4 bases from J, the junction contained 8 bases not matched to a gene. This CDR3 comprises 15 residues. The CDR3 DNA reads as TGTGCTAGTGGTTCAGGACAGGGTCACGGCTATGGCTACACCTTC. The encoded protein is CASGSGQGHGYGYTF.

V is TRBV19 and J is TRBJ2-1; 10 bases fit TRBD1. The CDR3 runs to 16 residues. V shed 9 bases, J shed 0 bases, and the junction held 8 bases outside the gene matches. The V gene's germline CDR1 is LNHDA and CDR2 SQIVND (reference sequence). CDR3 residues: CASQLGDRGSYNEQFF. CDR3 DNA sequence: TGTGCCAGCCAACTGGGGGACAGGGGCTCCTACAATGAGCAGTTCTTC.

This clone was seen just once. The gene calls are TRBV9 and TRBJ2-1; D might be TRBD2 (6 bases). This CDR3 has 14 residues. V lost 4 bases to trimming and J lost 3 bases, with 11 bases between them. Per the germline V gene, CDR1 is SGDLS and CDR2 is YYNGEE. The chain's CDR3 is CASSSTGDYNEQFF. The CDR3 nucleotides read TGTGCCAGCAGCTCCACGGGGGACTACAATGAGCAGTTCTTC. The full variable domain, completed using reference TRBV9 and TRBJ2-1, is DSGVTQTPKHLITATGQRVTLRCSPRSGDLSVYWYQQSLDQGLQFLIQYYNGEERAKGNILERFSAQQFPDLHSELNLSSLELGDSALYFCASSSTGDYNEQFFGPGTRLTVL.

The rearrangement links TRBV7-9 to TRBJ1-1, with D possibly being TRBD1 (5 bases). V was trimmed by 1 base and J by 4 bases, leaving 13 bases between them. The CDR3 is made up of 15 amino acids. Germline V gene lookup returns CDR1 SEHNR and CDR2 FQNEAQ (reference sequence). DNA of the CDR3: TGTGCCAGCAGCTTAGTAAAGGGACCCGGCACTGAAGCTTTCTTT. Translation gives CASSLVKGPGTEAFF. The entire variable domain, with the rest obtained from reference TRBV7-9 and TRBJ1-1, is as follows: DTGVSQNPRHKITKRGQNVTFRCDPISEHNRLYWYRQTLGQGPEFLTYFQNEAQLEKSRLLSDRFSAERPKGSFSTLEIQRTEQGDSAMYLCASSLVKGPGTEAFFGQGTRLTVV.

The DNA for the CDR3 is TGTGCCAGACGGGACGGCGGGGGCGGCTACACCTTC. It translates to CARRDGGGGYTF. The gene calls are TRBV2 and TRBJ1-2; tentatively, D is TRBD1 (6 bases). The CDR3 consists of 12 residues. Germline V gene data show CDR1 as SNHLY and CDR2 as FYNNEI. Deletions cut 9 bases from V and 8 bases from J, with 16 bases between.

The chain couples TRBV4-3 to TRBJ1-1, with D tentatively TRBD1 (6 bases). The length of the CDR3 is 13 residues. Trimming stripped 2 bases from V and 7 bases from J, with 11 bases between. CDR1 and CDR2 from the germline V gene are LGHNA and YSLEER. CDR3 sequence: CASSQLTTGEAFF. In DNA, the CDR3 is TGCGCCAGCAGCCAATTAACGACAGGTGAAGCTTTCTTT.

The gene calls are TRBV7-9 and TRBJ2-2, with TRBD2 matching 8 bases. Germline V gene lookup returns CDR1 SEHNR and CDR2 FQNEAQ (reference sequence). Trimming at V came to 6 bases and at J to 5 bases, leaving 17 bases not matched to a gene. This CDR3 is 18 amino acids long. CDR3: CASRPSPGLESTTGELFF. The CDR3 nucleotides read TGTGCCAGCAGACCCTCCCCGGGACTAGAATCCACTACCGGGGAGCTGTTTTTT.

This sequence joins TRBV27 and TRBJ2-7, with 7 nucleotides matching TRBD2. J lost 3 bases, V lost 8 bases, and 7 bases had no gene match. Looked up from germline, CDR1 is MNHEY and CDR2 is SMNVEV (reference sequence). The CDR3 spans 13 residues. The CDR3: CASAPGLVYEQYF. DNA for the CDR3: TGTGCCAGCGCTCCAGGACTAGTCTACGAGCAGTACTTC.

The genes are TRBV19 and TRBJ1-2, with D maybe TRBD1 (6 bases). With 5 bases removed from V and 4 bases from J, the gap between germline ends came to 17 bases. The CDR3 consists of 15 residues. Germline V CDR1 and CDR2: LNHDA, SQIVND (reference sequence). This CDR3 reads CASSVDRVRPYGYTF. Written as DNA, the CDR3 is TGTGCCAGTAGTGTGGACAGAGTAAGGCCCTATGGCTACACCTTC.

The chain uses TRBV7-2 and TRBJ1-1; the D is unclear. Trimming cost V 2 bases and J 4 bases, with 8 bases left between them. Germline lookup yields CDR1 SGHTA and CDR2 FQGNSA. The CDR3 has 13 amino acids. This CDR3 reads CASSLRQFTEAFF. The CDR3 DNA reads TGTGCCAGCAGCTTAAGGCAATTCACTGAAGCTTTCTTT.

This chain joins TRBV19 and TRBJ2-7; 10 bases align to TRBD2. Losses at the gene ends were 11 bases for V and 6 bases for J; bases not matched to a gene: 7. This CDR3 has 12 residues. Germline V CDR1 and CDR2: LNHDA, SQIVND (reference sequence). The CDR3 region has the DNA TGTGCCGGCGGGACTAGCGCCTGCGAGCAGTACTTC. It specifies CAGGTSACEQYF.

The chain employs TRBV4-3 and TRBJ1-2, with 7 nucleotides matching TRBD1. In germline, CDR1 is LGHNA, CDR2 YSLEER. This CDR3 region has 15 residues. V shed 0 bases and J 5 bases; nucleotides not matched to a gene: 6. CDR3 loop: CASSQDHRGGYGYTF. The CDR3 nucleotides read TGCGCCAGCAGCCAAGATCACAGGGGAGGGTATGGCTACACCTTC.

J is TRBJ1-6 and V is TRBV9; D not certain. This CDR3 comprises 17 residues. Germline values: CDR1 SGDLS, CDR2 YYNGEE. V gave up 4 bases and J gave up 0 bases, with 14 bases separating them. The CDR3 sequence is CASSTDALSSYNSPLHF. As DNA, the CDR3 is TGTGCCAGCAGCACGGACGCATTGAGCTCCTATAATTCACCCCTCCACTTT.

The CDR3 reads CASSLGQGDGYTF. As DNA, the CDR3 is TGTGCCAGCAGCTTGGGACAGGGGGACGGCTACACCTTC. This chain links TRBV7-2 with TRBJ1-2; TRBD1 matches 11 bases. Germline CDR1 SGHTA, CDR2 FQGNSA. This CDR3 comprises 13 residues. V lost 3 bases and J lost 8; bases outside the gene matches: 2. Variable domain in full (rest from reference TRBV7-2 and TRBJ1-2): GAGVSQSPSNKVTEKGKDVELRCDPISGHTALYWYRQSLGQGLEFLIYFQGNSAPDKSGLPSDRFSAERTGGSVSTLTIQRTQQEDSAVYLCASSLGQGDGYTFGSGTRLTVV.

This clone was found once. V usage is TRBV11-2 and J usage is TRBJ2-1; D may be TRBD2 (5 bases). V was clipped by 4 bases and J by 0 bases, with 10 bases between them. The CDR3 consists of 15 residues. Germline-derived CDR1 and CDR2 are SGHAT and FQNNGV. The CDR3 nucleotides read TGTGCCAGCAGCTCGGACTTCAGCTCCTACAATGAGCAGTTCTTC. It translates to CASSSDFSSYNEQFF.

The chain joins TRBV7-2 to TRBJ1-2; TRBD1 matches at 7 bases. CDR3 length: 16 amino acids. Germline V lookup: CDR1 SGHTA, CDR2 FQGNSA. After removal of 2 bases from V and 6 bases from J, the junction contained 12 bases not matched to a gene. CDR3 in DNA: TGTGCCAGCAGCTTAACAGAAGAGGGGGCGTATGATGGCTACACCTTC. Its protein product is CASSLTEEGAYDGYTF.